Listed here are 27 T cell receptor beta chains from one sample, sequenced in a study of vaccination effects on CD4 cells after COVID-19 (dated 2022 in TCRdb). The ViraFEST assay stimulated PBMC with viral peptide pools and then used TCR sequencing to identify antigen-specific CD4+ T cell clonotypes by expansion. After approximately 11 days of culture, CD4+ T cells were isolated with the EasySep CD4+ T cell isolation kit. Participants received two doses of either the BNT162b2 or the mRNA-1273 mRNA SARS-CoV-2 vaccine. No antigen has been assigned to these receptors. The library was made by the immunoSEQ multiplex PCR assay. TCRdb retrieved this table from immuneACCESS and kept in-frame rearrangements only. Not all clones are present; in checked studies, unresolved V genes account for under half, and no reason is known for the remainder. The sample data list 25,000 to 30,000 clones, and roughly 70% of these were observed just once. Of the sample, around 9.7% falls within the top ten clones.

The input for sequencing was CD4+ T cells from PBMCs cultured with HCoV-NL63 spike peptides, taken after COVID-19 vaccination. This specimen's cell subset or site label, per the study, means: HCoV-NL63 spike overlapping peptide pool stimulation. These receptors originate from a human donor who received a COVID-19 vaccine.

The V gene is TRBV5-1, the J gene TRBJ2-1; 9 positions match TRBD1. Germline V gene data show CDR1 as SGHRS and CDR2 as YFSETQ. CDR3 length: 21 amino acids. Trimming removed 4 bases from V and 4 bases from J; junction bases left unmatched: 24. CDR3 sequence reads: CASSPRRGQGGLAEKYNEQFF. The CDR3 nucleotides read TGCGCCAGCAGCCCGAGGAGGGGACAGGGAGGCCTAGCGGAGAAGTACAATGAGCAGTTCTTC.

V gene TRBV2 combines with J gene TRBJ1-4, with TRBD1 as a possible D gene (5 bases). The CDR3 is 14 residues long. Germline-derived CDR1 and CDR2 are SNHLY and FYNNEI. Trimming stripped 6 bases from V and 7 bases from J, with 15 bases between. In nucleotides, the CDR3 is TGTGCCAGCAGAGCCGGGGCTTTGGGTGAAAAACTGTTTTTT. Its protein is CASRAGALGEKLFF.

This clone was counted only a few times. The chain carries TRBV7-9 and TRBJ2-1; D is tentatively TRBD1 or TRBD2 (5 bases each). Germline loops: CDR1 SEHNR, CDR2 FQNEAQ (reference sequence). This CDR3 has 12 amino acids. Trimming took 1 base from V and 12 from J, leaving 10 bases between them. CDR3 sequence reads: CASSLEGRTQFF. In DNA, the CDR3 is TGTGCCAGCAGCTTAGAGGGACGAACGCAGTTCTTC.

The V and J genes are TRBV7-8 and TRBJ1-5; D not resolved. With 2 bases removed from V and 4 bases from J, the gap between germline ends came to 6 bases. This CDR3 comprises 13 residues. Germline values: CDR1 SGHVS, CDR2 FQNEAQ. The CDR3 spells CASSLTENQPQHF. CDR3 nucleotides: TGTGCCAGCAGCTTAACAGAGAATCAGCCCCAGCATTTT.

This clone has a handful of counts. This chain connects TRBV29-1 to TRBJ2-1; 10 bases align to TRBD1. The V and J ends lost 6 bases and 6 bases, in that order; junction bases with no gene match: 5. The CDR3 totals 13 residues. CDR1 is SQVTM and CDR2 is ANQGSEA in the germline V gene. CDR3 loop: CSVDRGLGNEQFF. CDR3 sequence (DNA): TGCAGCGTCGACAGGGGGCTGGGCAATGAGCAGTTCTTC.

The chain has TRBV5-4 and TRBJ2-3; TRBD2 matches 7 bases. The germline V gene has CDR1 SGHNT and CDR2 YYREEE (reference sequence). CDR3 size: 15 residues. With V trimmed by 3 bases and J by 0 bases, 4 bases remained unmatched. The CDR3 DNA is TGTGCCAGCAGCTCGCCCGGGAGGAGCACAGATACGCAGTATTTT. It codes for CASSSPGRSTDTQYF.

The rearrangement uses TRBV19 and TRBJ2-5, with 12 bases aligning to TRBD1. Trimming took 3 bases from V and 1 from J; bases not matched to a gene: 0. The CDR3 totals 15 residues. CDR1 and CDR2 (germline): LNHDA, SQIVND (reference sequence). CDR3 sequence: CASSMGQGAQETQYF. The CDR3 nucleotides are TGTGCCAGTAGTATGGGACAGGGGGCCCAAGAGACCCAGTACTTC.

The V call is TRBV5-1, the J call TRBJ2-5; D gene uncertain. V shed 5 bases and J shed 4 bases, with 9 bases lying between them. Per germline, CDR1 SGHRS and CDR2 YFSETQ. This CDR3 is built from 12 residues. The CDR3 loop reads CASSSGLETQYF. In DNA, the CDR3 is TGCGCCAGCAGTTCAGGTTTAGAGACCCAGTACTTC. Supplemented by reference TRBV5-1 and TRBJ2-5, the full variable domain reads KAGVTQTPRYLIKTRGQQVTLSCSPISGHRSVSWYQQTPGQGLQFLFEYFSETQRNKGNFPGRFSGRQFSNSRSEMNVSTLELGDSALYLCASSSGLETQYFGPGTRLLVL.

This clone has just a few counts. The V and J genes are TRBV10-1 and TRBJ2-1; TRBD2 is a possible D gene (5 bases). Germline lookup yields CDR1 WNHNN and CDR2 SYGVQD (reference sequence). V was clipped by 3 bases and J by 6 bases, with 6 bases between them. The CDR3 runs to 12 residues. Here the CDR3 reads CASSELGNEQFF. Written as DNA, the CDR3 is TGCGCCAGCAGTGAACTAGGCAATGAGCAGTTCTTC.

This clone was observed a few times. The chain has TRBV9 and TRBJ2-6, with 11 bases fitting TRBD2. The CDR3 extends over 19 amino acids. Trimming took 3 bases from V and 0 from J; bases not matched to a gene: 8. Germline values: CDR1 SGDLS, CDR2 YYNGEE. The CDR3 is CASSDLAGGPSSGANVLTF. CDR3 in DNA: TGTGCCAGCAGCGACCTAGCGGGGGGCCCCTCCTCTGGGGCCAACGTCCTGACTTTC. The variable domain in full, completed from reference TRBV9 and TRBJ2-6, reads DSGVTQTPKHLITATGQRVTLRCSPRSGDLSVYWYQQSLDQGLQFLIQYYNGEERAKGNILERFSAQQFPDLHSELNLSSLELGDSALYFCASSDLAGGPSSGANVLTFGAGSRLTVL.

V is TRBV11-2 and J is TRBJ2-1; 9 bases fit TRBD1. After removal of 3 bases from V and 3 bases from J, the junction contained 12 bases not matched to a gene. From germline, CDR1 is SGHAT and CDR2 FQNNGV. This CDR3 is 18 amino acids long. CDR3 residues: CASSFANPTGGLYNEQFF. In nucleotides, the CDR3 is TGTGCCAGCAGCTTCGCCAACCCAACAGGGGGCCTCTACAATGAGCAGTTCTTC.

J is TRBJ1-3 and V is TRBV29-1, with unresolved D. Trimming removed 7 bases from V and 0 bases from J, with 10 bases in between. The germline V gene has CDR1 SQVTM and CDR2 ANQGSEA. The CDR3 is 13 amino acids. The CDR3 sequence: CSAKKSSGNTIYF. The CDR3, as DNA: TGCAGCGCGAAGAAAAGCTCTGGAAACACCATATATTTT.

This chain joins TRBV2 and TRBJ1-5; maybe TRBD1 (5 bases). V lost 8 bases and J 3 bases, leaving 17 bases between the germline ends. In germline, CDR1 is SNHLY, CDR2 FYNNEI. The CDR3 spans 15 residues. The CDR3 spells CASGRDRGDNQPQHF. CDR3 DNA sequence: TGTGCCAGCGGTAGGGACCGGGGGGACAATCAGCCCCAGCATTTT.

The chain combines TRBV6-1 with TRBJ2-7; a weak D match, TRBD2 (7 bases). Trimming took off 2 bases at V and 2 bases at J, with 13 bases between the two ends. Germline lookup yields CDR1 MNHNS and CDR2 SASEGT. The CDR3 loop spans 15 amino acids. The CDR3, as DNA: TGTGCCAGCAGTGAATTTGGGGGGGCCCCCTACGAGCAGTACTTC. Protein sequence: CASSEFGGAPYEQYF.

In its sample, this clone was seen a few times. V and J are TRBV12-3 or TRBV12-4 and TRBJ1-1; D is unresolved. The CDR3 spans 13 residues. V gave up 8 bases and J gave up 0 bases, with 10 bases separating them. The CDR3 loop is CASGPSLNTEAFF. DNA of the CDR3: TGTGCCAGCGGCCCTTCTCTGAACACTGAAGCTTTCTTT.

The V gene is TRBV18, the J gene TRBJ2-4; 9 bases agree with TRBD1. In germline, CDR1 is KGHSH, CDR2 LQKENI. J lost 5 bases, V lost 1 base, and 3 bases had no gene match. This CDR3 has 15 amino acids. CDR3 DNA sequence: TGTGCCAGCTCACCACTCTGGACAGGGGAAAACATTCAGTACTTC. Its translation: CASSPLWTGENIQYF.

V usage is TRBV15 and J usage is TRBJ1-5; D is unclear. Germline values: CDR1 LNHNV, CDR2 YYDKDF (reference sequence). The CDR3 is 13 residues long. Trimming shortened V by 0 bases and J by 4 bases, and 4 bases separated the two germline ends. Written as DNA, the CDR3 is TGTGCCACCAGCAGAGACGGTAATCAGCCCCAGCATTTT. Its translation is CATSRDGNQPQHF.

The J gene is TRBJ1-2, the V gene TRBV27; D is possibly TRBD1 (5 bases). The CDR3 length is 14 residues. CDR1 MNHEY and CDR2 SMNVEV come from the germline V gene (reference sequence). V lost 2 bases and J lost 4, with 11 bases in between. In DNA form, the CDR3 reads TGTGCCAGCAGTTTAGCAGGGAGCGGCTATGGCTACACCTTC. It specifies CASSLAGSGYGYTF.

This clone was detected a few times. The gene calls are TRBV2 and TRBJ2-1, with a weak D call TRBD2 (5 bases). CDR3 length: 15 amino acids. Germline V gene lookup returns CDR1 SNHLY and CDR2 FYNNEI. The V end lost 6 bases, the J end lost 0 bases, and 12 bases lay between the germline ends. The CDR3 spells CASRFSVSSYNEQFF. CDR3 nucleotide sequence: TGTGCCAGCAGGTTTAGCGTAAGCTCCTACAATGAGCAGTTCTTC.

DNA for the CDR3: TGTGCCTGGAGTGGAAGCTCTGGAAACACCATATATTTT. It specifies CAWSGSSGNTIYF. The rearrangement uses TRBV30 and TRBJ1-3; no definite D call. This CDR3 is 13 amino acids long. Germline assignment: CDR1 GTSNPN and CDR2 SVGIG (reference sequence). The germline V and J ends were trimmed by 1 base and 0 bases, with 4 bases remaining between them.

In its sample, this clone was seen a few times. The rearrangement joins TRBV5-1 to TRBJ1-1; 7 bases are a match to TRBD1. CDR1 and CDR2 from the germline V gene are SGHRS and YFSETQ. The CDR3 length is 14 residues. V lost 2 bases to trimming and J lost 4 bases; unmatched junction nucleotides: 5. CDR3 nucleotide sequence: TGCGCCAGCAGCTTCGGCAGGGGGATCACTGAAGCTTTCTTT. Amino acid sequence: CASSFGRGITEAFF. Supplemented by reference TRBV5-1 and TRBJ1-1, the full variable domain reads KAGVTQTPRYLIKTRGQQVTLSCSPISGHRSVSWYQQTPGQGLQFLFEYFSETQRNKGNFPGRFSGRQFSNSRSEMNVSTLELGDSALYLCASSFGRGITEAFFGQGTRLTVV.

J is TRBJ2-1 and V is TRBV7-2, with 13 bases lining up with TRBD2. Germline trimming cut 5 bases from V and 7 bases from J; bases unmatched to any gene: 8. There are 16 residues in the CDR3. Germline CDR1 is SGHTA and CDR2 is FQGNSA. The CDR3 is CASSPPGLAGKNEQFF. The CDR3 nucleotides read TGTGCCAGCAGCCCTCCGGGACTAGCGGGAAAGAATGAGCAGTTCTTC.

The chain joins TRBV6-5 to TRBJ2-1, with D maybe TRBD2 (5 bases). This CDR3 is built from 15 residues. V gave up 0 bases and J gave up 5 bases, with 11 bases separating them. Per the germline V gene, CDR1 is MNHEY and CDR2 is SVGAGI. DNA for the CDR3: TGTGCCAGCAGTTACTCCACCGGGGTACACAATGAGCAGTTCTTC. Its translation: CASSYSTGVHNEQFF.

The chain links TRBV7-9 to TRBJ1-6; maybe TRBD1 (5 bases). This CDR3 region has 15 residues. The germline V and J ends were trimmed by 5 bases and 6 bases, with 14 bases remaining between them. Germline CDR1 is SEHNR and CDR2 is FQNEAQ (reference sequence). In DNA form, the CDR3 reads TGTGCCAGCAGCCCATGGGAAGGGGCTAATTCACCCCTCCACTTT. Amino acids: CASSPWEGANSPLHF. The whole variable domain, filled in from reference TRBV7-9 and TRBJ1-6, reads DTGVSQNPRHKITKRGQNVTFRCDPISEHNRLYWYRQTLGQGPEFLTYFQNEAQLEKSRLLSDRFSAERPKGSFSTLEIQRTEQGDSAMYLCASSPWEGANSPLHFGNGTRLTVT.

V gene TRBV15 combines with J gene TRBJ1-2; D possibly corresponds to TRBD1 (5 bases). Germline V gives CDR1 LNHNV, CDR2 YYDKDF (reference sequence). The V end was cut by 5 bases, the J end by 3 bases, with 16 bases between. The CDR3 is made up of 15 amino acids. CDR3 in DNA: TGTGCCACCAGCGGACTAAGCCAGGGTGACTATGGCTACACCTTC. Translation: CATSGLSQGDYGYTF.

The chain links TRBV3-1 (or the pseudogene TRBV3-2) to TRBJ1-1, with 7 bases fitting TRBD1. J was trimmed by 1 base and V by 3 bases; bases with no gene match: 5. CDR1 and CDR2 (germline): LGHDT, YNNKEL (reference sequence). This CDR3 has 15 residues. Here the CDR3 reads CASSQAGTENTEAFF. The CDR3 DNA follows: TGTGCCAGCAGCCAGGCCGGGACAGAGAACACTGAAGCTTTCTTT.

This clone was observed a single time. This rearrangement joins TRBV19 to TRBJ2-1; 11 bases line up with TRBD2. The CDR3 is 16 amino acids. CDR1 LNHDA and CDR2 SQIVND come from the germline V gene (reference sequence). The V gene end was trimmed by 6 bases and the J gene end by 6 bases; junction bases not matched to a gene: 10. The CDR3 DNA follows: TGTGCCAGTAGCCCCCCTACTAGCGGGAGTGGCAATGAGCAGTTCTTC. This codes for CASSPPTSGSGNEQFF.